This T cell receptor (beta chain) is from a study of T cell responses to AZD1222 COVID-19 vaccine. Regarding this clone: Its antigen remains unidentified.

Broader study findings: The study sampled repertoires only after the peak T cell response. Clonal diversity may have been underestimated in mostly white British donors. In the spike-specific TCR repertoire, nearly half reportedly target unmutated variant regions. Spike-specific TCR breadth and depth rose after two AZD1222 doses.

Produced via immunoSEQ multiplex PCR; TCRdb's table is partial and in-frame only. The sample records some 150,000 clones, 93% being singletons. The specimen comprised peripheral blood, sampled on day 0 of MenACWY control vaccination. This sequence was found in an adult in good health.

DNA of the CDR3: TGTGCCAGCAGTTACTTGGGGGCCACTAATGAAAAACTGTTTTTT. It yields the protein CASSYLGATNEKLFF. This chain connects TRBV6-5 to TRBJ1-4; a possible D gene is TRBD1 (6 bases). Trimming pared 1 base from V and 2 bases from J, leaving 8 bases between. The CDR3 runs to 15 residues. Germline V gives CDR1 MNHEY, CDR2 SVGAGI.